The 18 T cell receptor beta chains below were found in one sample sequenced in a study of T cells in Graves' hyperthyroidism and ophthalmopathy. Researchers amplified the TCR beta CDR3 regions from RNA transcripts. With the HTBI primer set, the TCR CDR3 went through a first round of RT-PCR. MiXCR, applied by TCRdb to the multiplex PCR reads, yields one record per CDR3 protein. The sample has about 350,000 distinct CDR3 sequences, approximately 17% seen once. The specimen sequenced was blood. These receptors were obtained from a woman aged 25 to 39 with Graves' hyperthyroidism that later progressed to Graves' ophthalmopathy.

CDR3 amino acids: CASSQEPGTGQETQYF. Here the CDR3 DNA reads TGCGCCAGCAGCCAAGAGCCCGGGACTGGGCAAGAGACCCAGTACTTC. This chain uses TRBV4-1 with TRBJ2-5; TRBD2 might be the D (6 bases). V lost 0 bases to trimming and J lost 2 bases, with 13 bases between them. Germline values: CDR1 MGHRA, CDR2 YSYEKL. This CDR3 has 16 amino acids.

This clonotype was seen many times. V and J are TRBV29-1 and TRBJ1-2, with TRBD1 matching over 8 bases. Germline loops: CDR1 SQVTM, CDR2 ANQGSEA. There are 11 residues in the CDR3. V shed 6 bases, J shed 4 bases, and the junction held 1 base outside the gene matches. Written as DNA, the CDR3 is TGCAGCGTACAGGGGGGCTATGGCTACACCTTC. Amino acid sequence: CSVQGGYGYTF.

This clonotype occurred many times. V is TRBV11-2 and J is TRBJ2-3; D is possibly TRBD1 or TRBD2 (5 bases each). V was pared by 5 bases and J by 0 bases, with 24 bases between. The CDR3 contains 19 residues. From germline, CDR1 is SGHAT and CDR2 FQNNGV. The CDR3 DNA reads TGTGCCAGCAGCCCCCTCTCTCTGTGGGGGAGCGAGAGCACAGATACGCAGTATTTT. It codes for CASSPLSLWGSESTDTQYF.

This clonotype was seen ten or more times. The V gene is TRBV2, the J gene TRBJ2-5; TRBD1 matches at 9 bases. Per germline, CDR1 SNHLY and CDR2 FYNNEI. The junction had 6 bases not matched to a gene; V was cut back by 6 bases and J by 4 bases. The length of the CDR3 is 14 residues. The CDR3 DNA follows: TGTGCCAGCAGGGTAGGACAGGGGATAGAGACCCAGTACTTC. Protein: CASRVGQGIETQYF.

The chain links TRBV19 to TRBJ2-7; possible D gene TRBD1, 6 bases. The germline CDR1 and CDR2 sequences are LNHDA and SQIVND (reference sequence). The CDR3 runs to 13 residues. Trimming cost V 5 bases and J 5 bases, with 13 bases left between them. The chain's CDR3 is CASSVGTKDEQYF. As DNA, the CDR3 is TGTGCCAGTAGTGTCGGGACAAAAGACGAGCAGTACTTC.

This clonotype was recorded many times. The V call is TRBV6-2 or TRBV6-3, the J call TRBJ2-1, with 9 nucleotides matching TRBD2. Germline trimming cut 6 bases from V and 14 bases from J; bases unmatched to any gene: 17. The CDR3 runs to 15 residues. Germline CDR1 MNHEY, CDR2 SVGEGT. The CDR3 spells CASRSFLGSSGIEFF. CDR3 in DNA: TGTGCCAGCAGAAGTTTCCTCGGCTCTAGCGGGATCGAGTTCTTC.

The chain couples TRBV4-1 to TRBJ2-1, with D uncertain. V lost 1 base to trimming and J lost 9 bases, with 13 bases between them. CDR3 length: 14 amino acids. The V gene's germline CDR1 is MGHRA and CDR2 YSYEKL. This chain's CDR3 is CASSQGSWEGEQFF. In DNA, the CDR3 is TGCGCCAGCAGCCAAGGGTCTTGGGAAGGTGAGCAGTTCTTC.

V is TRBV28 and J is TRBJ2-3; tentatively, D is TRBD2 (6 bases). Between the trimmed V and J ends, which lost 1 base and 0 bases, there was a span of 11 bases. This CDR3 has 16 amino acids. In germline, CDR1 is MDHEN, CDR2 SYDVKM. The DNA of the CDR3 is TGTGCCAGCAGTTTATTGGGTGGACTAAGCACAGATACGCAGTATTTT. As protein: CASSLLGGLSTDTQYF.

This clonotype has at least ten counts. This chain uses TRBV7-8 with TRBJ2-1, with D unresolved. The CDR3 sequence is 13 residues long. Trimming pared 6 bases from V and 7 bases from J, leaving 13 bases between. Per the germline V gene, CDR1 is SGHVS and CDR2 is FQNEAQ. In DNA, the CDR3 is TGTGCCAGCAGACCGGGCCACTGGAATGAGCAGTTCTTC. This gives the protein CASRPGHWNEQFF.

This clonotype was seen at least ten times. The chain has TRBV2 and TRBJ1-3, with D possibly matching TRBD1 (5 bases). The V gene's germline CDR1 is SNHLY and CDR2 FYNNEI. There are 15 residues in the CDR3. Deletions cut 7 bases from V and 0 bases from J, with 13 bases between. CDR3 loop: CASIGGMSSGNTIYF. The CDR3, as DNA: TGTGCCAGCATCGGGGGAATGAGCTCTGGAAACACCATATATTTT.

This clonotype was seen only a few times. The rearrangement links TRBV7-9 to TRBJ2-6, with D unclear. Germline CDR1 reads SEHNR; CDR2 reads FQNEAQ (reference sequence). This CDR3 has 17 residues. V lost 5 bases, J lost 4 bases, and 18 bases lay in between. Written as DNA, the CDR3 is TGTGCCAGCAGCCCTAGACGGACGGTAACCGGGGCCAACGTCCTGACTTTC. Protein product: CASSPRRTVTGANVLTF.

This clonotype came up many times. V and J are TRBV24-1 and TRBJ2-3, with TRBD2 as a possible D gene (6 bases). Per germline, CDR1 KGHDR and CDR2 SFDVKD. V lost 9 bases and J 1 base, leaving 13 bases between the germline ends. The CDR3 sequence is 14 residues long. CDR3 coding DNA: TGTGCCACCGGATTTAGCGGACGCACAGATACGCAGTATTTT. It is translated as CATGFSGRTDTQYF.

This chain uses TRBV5-6 with TRBJ2-3; perhaps D is TRBD1 or TRBD2 (5 bases each). The CDR3 is made up of 14 amino acids. Germline-derived CDR1 and CDR2 are SGHDT and YYEEEE. V lost 3 bases and J lost 0, with 8 bases in between. CDR3 region: CASSWGWSTDTQYF. The CDR3 nucleotides read TGTGCCAGCAGCTGGGGGTGGAGCACAGATACGCAGTATTTT.

This clonotype has more than one count but fewer than ten. The chain uses TRBV2 and TRBJ2-1; D gene unclear. Germline CDR1 reads SNHLY; CDR2 reads FYNNEI. Trimming pared 6 bases from V and 9 bases from J, leaving 12 bases between. The CDR3 spans 12 residues. CDR3 nucleotides: TGTGCCAGCAGACTACACATGGGTGAGCAGTTCTTC. It specifies CASRLHMGEQFF. The variable domain in full, with the rest retrieved from reference TRBV2 and TRBJ2-1, is EPEVTQTPSHQVTQMGQEVILRCVPISNHLYFYWYRQILGQKVEFLVSFYNNEISEKSEIFDDQFSVERPDGSNFTLKIRSTKLEDSAMYFCASRLHMGEQFFGPGTRLTVL.

This clonotype was seen ten or more times. The rearrangement joins TRBV24-1 to TRBJ1-2; no reliable D call. The V end lost 4 bases, the J end lost 4 bases, and 12 bases lay between the germline ends. Germline CDR1 reads KGHDR; CDR2 reads SFDVKD. The CDR3 contains 14 residues. The CDR3 loop reads CATSERRPPYGYTF. CDR3 nucleotides: TGTGCCACCAGTGAACGACGGCCCCCCTATGGCTACACCTTC.

This clonotype was seen a handful of times. Germline and junction disagree at one end, which may indicate a read error. V is TRBV7-9 and J is TRBJ2-1, with a possible D match to TRBD1 (6 bases). The CDR3 is 17 residues long. Germline V CDR1 and CDR2: SEHNR, FQNEAQ (reference sequence). The CDR3 loop is CASSSSILDSLRNEQSF. CDR3 DNA: TGTGCCAGCAGCTCCTCCATACTGGACAGTTTAAGGAATGAGCAGTCCTTC.

This clonotype was seen ten or more times. The J gene is TRBJ1-4, the V gene TRBV29-1, with a weak D call TRBD1 (6 bases). V shed 8 bases and J shed 4 bases, with 14 bases lying between them. There are 13 residues in the CDR3. The germline CDR1 and CDR2 sequences are SQVTM and ANQGSEA. The CDR3: CSIRGDYNEKLFF. In DNA form, the CDR3 reads TGCAGCATTAGGGGGGATTATAATGAAAAACTGTTTTTT.

This clonotype appeared many times. The chain is built from TRBV7-9 and TRBJ2-3, with D possibly matching TRBD2 (6 bases). The V end lost 5 bases, the J end lost 4 bases, and 22 bases lay between the germline ends. CDR1 is SEHNR, CDR2 FQNEAQ, per germline (reference sequence). The CDR3 contains 17 residues. DNA of the CDR3: TGTGCCAGCAGCCCTTCCGGTTTCGAGGAGGGCGCAGATACGCAGTATTTT. As protein: CASSPSGFEEGADTQYF.